Listed below are T cell receptor beta chains from one sample, sequenced in a study of T cell repertoires in cytomegalovirus infection. Using its own MiXCR run on the reads, TCRdb lists one record per CDR3 protein. Among more than 75,000 distinct CDR3 sequences listed, 25% to 30% were seen once. No antigen has been assigned to these receptors. This sample comprised CD8+ T cells from cultured PBMCs, obtained from culture after CMV antigen stimulation. The receptors here all came from a human donor in good health (CMV status not recorded). Some clones in this sample may be carry-over from other donors' samples. Both conserved end residues are part of each CDR3. Each record gives: D gene, J gene, clone size, CDR3 length, V gene, CDR3 protein, CDR3 DNA. D genes are given only for firm matches. The listing skips clone size in some rows; elsewhere it reads once, few, many or a size class.

d_gene: -
j_gene: TRBJ2-7
abundance: many
len: 16
v_gene: TRBV4-2
CDR3aa: CASSQDPGGVPYEQYF
CDR3nt: TGTGCCAGCAGCCAAGACCCTGGGGGAGTACCCTACGAGCAGTACTTC

d_gene: -
j_gene: TRBJ1-1
abundance: few
len: 16
v_gene: TRBV28
CDR3aa: CASSFLTPAGQTEAFF
CDR3nt: TGTGCCAGCAGTTTCCTTACTCCGGCGGGGCAGACTGAAGCTTTCTTT

d_gene: -
j_gene: TRBJ2-1
abundance: -
len: 14
v_gene: TRBV9
CDR3aa: CASSVGSSSNEQFF
CDR3nt: TGTGCCAGCAGCGTCGGTAGCAGTAGCAATGAGCAGTTCTTC

d_gene: TRBD2
j_gene: TRBJ2-1
abundance: -
len: 15
v_gene: TRBV7-6
CDR3aa: CASSHWTSGGNEQFF
CDR3nt: TGTGCCAGCAGCCACTGGACTAGCGGTGGCAATGAGCAGTTCTTC

d_gene: -
j_gene: TRBJ2-7
abundance: -
len: 16
v_gene: TRBV7-9
CDR3aa: CASSLVSGLSSYEQYF
CDR3nt: TGTGCCAGCAGCTTAGTTTCGGGGCTAAGCTCCTACGAGCAGTACTTC

d_gene: -
j_gene: TRBJ1-1
abundance: few
len: 12
v_gene: TRBV2
CDR3aa: CASSEEGTKAFF
CDR3nt: TGTGCCAGCAGTGAAGAAGGAACTAAAGCTTTCTTT

d_gene: TRBD1
j_gene: TRBJ2-3
abundance: -
len: 16
v_gene: TRBV2
CDR3aa: CASSDGQGWGTDTQYF
CDR3nt: TGTGCCAGCAGTGATGGACAGGGCTGGGGCACAGATACGCAGTATTTT

d_gene: -
j_gene: TRBJ1-1
abundance: few
len: 13
v_gene: TRBV2
CDR3aa: CASSDSRNTEAFF
CDR3nt: TGTGCCAGCAGTGACAGCAGGAACACTGAAGCTTTCTTT

d_gene: -
j_gene: TRBJ1-1
abundance: many
len: 16
v_gene: TRBV27
CDR3aa: CASSSDISPVMTEAFF
CDR3nt: TGTGCCAGCAGTTCGGACATATCCCCAGTTATGACTGAAGCTTTCTTT

d_gene: -
j_gene: TRBJ1-5
abundance: once
len: 15
v_gene: TRBV28
CDR3aa: CASRADPMGYQPQHF
CDR3nt: TGTGCCAGCAGAGCGGACCCTATGGGGTATCAGCCCCAGCATTTT

d_gene: -
j_gene: TRBJ2-5
abundance: -
len: 13
v_gene: TRBV7-2
CDR3aa: CASSLVRAETQYF
CDR3nt: TGTGCCAGCAGCCTCGTTCGGGCAGAGACCCAGTACTTC

d_gene: -
j_gene: TRBJ2-2
abundance: -
len: 12
v_gene: TRBV15
CDR3aa: CATSMSSGELFF
CDR3nt: TGTGCCACCAGCATGAGTAGCGGGGAGCTGTTTTTT

d_gene: -
j_gene: TRBJ2-3
abundance: -
len: 15
v_gene: TRBV7-2
CDR3aa: CASSLGGGPTDTQYF
CDR3nt: TGTGCCAGCAGCTTAGGCGGGGGCCCCACAGATACGCAGTATTTT

d_gene: -
j_gene: TRBJ1-4
abundance: few
len: 17
v_gene: TRBV28
CDR3aa: CASSGDSRTTTNEKLFF
CDR3nt: TGTGCCAGCAGTGGGGACTCCCGGACGACAACTAATGAAAAACTGTTTTTT

d_gene: -
j_gene: TRBJ2-7
abundance: few
len: 14
v_gene: TRBV14
CDR3aa: CASSQRGRVYEQYF
CDR3nt: TGTGCCAGCAGCCAACGCGGCAGGGTCTACGAGCAGTACTTC

d_gene: -
j_gene: TRBJ1-1
abundance: few
len: 16
v_gene: TRBV19
CDR3aa: CASSIDLEVFNTEAFF
CDR3nt: TGTGCCAGTAGTATAGATCTCGAGGTATTTAACACTGAAGCTTTCTTT

d_gene: -
j_gene: TRBJ1-2
abundance: once
len: 16
v_gene: TRBV4-2
CDR3aa: CASSQATSVGNYGYTF
CDR3nt: TGTGCCAGCAGCCAGGCCACTTCGGTCGGAAACTATGGCTACACCTTC

d_gene: -
j_gene: TRBJ2-3
abundance: -
len: 14
v_gene: TRBV10-2
CDR3aa: CASSPIATTDTQYF
CDR3nt: TGCGCCAGCAGTCCTATAGCGACCACAGATACGCAGTATTTT

d_gene: -
j_gene: TRBJ1-6
abundance: many
len: 14
v_gene: TRBV12-3/TRBV12-4
CDR3aa: CASSLVSKFSPLHF
CDR3nt: TGTGCCAGCAGTTTAGTCTCGAAGTTTTCACCCCTCCACTTT

d_gene: -
j_gene: TRBJ2-1
abundance: -
len: 14
v_gene: TRBV6-5
CDR3aa: CASSYGGDYNEQFF
CDR3nt: TGTGCCAGCAGTTACGGAGGGGACTACAATGAGCAGTTCTTC

d_gene: -
j_gene: TRBJ1-4
abundance: -
len: 13
v_gene: TRBV7-8
CDR3aa: CASQGSTNEKLFF
CDR3nt: TGTGCCAGCCAGGGGTCAACTAATGAAAAACTGTTTTTT

d_gene: -
j_gene: TRBJ2-5
abundance: -
len: 15
v_gene: TRBV7-2
CDR3aa: CASGEQGVIRETQYF
CDR3nt: TGTGCCAGCGGGGAACAAGGGGTTATCAGGGAAACCCAGTACTTC

d_gene: -
j_gene: TRBJ1-6
abundance: few
len: 13
v_gene: TRBV5-6
CDR3aa: CATGTGINSPLHF
CDR3nt: TGTGCCACAGGGACGGGGATAAATTCACCCCTCCACTTT

d_gene: -
j_gene: TRBJ2-5
abundance: few
len: 15
v_gene: TRBV6-5
CDR3aa: CASSQFAGLQETQYF
CDR3nt: TGTGCCAGCAGTCAGTTTGCAGGACTACAAGAGACCCAGTACTTC

d_gene: -
j_gene: TRBJ2-6
abundance: -
len: 16
v_gene: TRBV3-1
CDR3aa: CASSQGDISGANVLTF
CDR3nt: TGTGCCAGCAGCCAAGGGGACATCTCTGGGGCCAACGTCCTGACTTTC

d_gene: TRBD1
j_gene: TRBJ2-3
abundance: few
len: 15
v_gene: TRBV7-3
CDR3aa: CASSPTDRSTDTQYF
CDR3nt: TGTGCCAGCAGCCCAACGGACAGGAGCACAGATACGCAGTATTTT

d_gene: -
j_gene: TRBJ1-5
abundance: -
len: 14
v_gene: TRBV7-6
CDR3aa: CASSLGGPGQPQHF
CDR3nt: TGTGCCAGCAGCTTAGGTGGCCCGGGACAGCCCCAGCATTTT

d_gene: -
j_gene: TRBJ2-5
abundance: few
len: 12
v_gene: TRBV20-1
CDR3aa: CSARGLGETQYF
CDR3nt: TGCAGTGCTAGAGGTCTAGGGGAGACCCAGTACTTC

d_gene: TRBD1
j_gene: TRBJ2-2
abundance: -
len: 13
v_gene: TRBV28
CDR3aa: CATGQGYTGELFF
CDR3nt: TGTGCCACGGGACAGGGGTACACCGGGGAGCTGTTTTTT

d_gene: -
j_gene: TRBJ1-1
abundance: many
len: 13
v_gene: TRBV19
CDR3aa: CATGSPMNAEAFF
CDR3nt: TGTGCCACAGGATCCCCCATGAACGCTGAAGCTTTCTTT

d_gene: -
j_gene: TRBJ2-3
abundance: -
len: 13
v_gene: TRBV12-3/TRBV12-4
CDR3aa: CATLGGRMNTQYF
CDR3nt: TGTGCCACCTTGGGGGGGCGCATGAATACGCAGTATTTT

d_gene: TRBD1
j_gene: TRBJ1-2
abundance: few
len: 13
v_gene: TRBV20-1
CDR3aa: CSARRGGWDGYTF
CDR3nt: TGCAGTGCCCGCCGAGGGGGCTGGGATGGCTACACCTTC

d_gene: TRBD2
j_gene: TRBJ2-3
abundance: -
len: 15
v_gene: TRBV12-3/TRBV12-4
CDR3aa: CASTRGGTSGDTQYF
CDR3nt: TGTGCCAGCACCCGGGGGGGGACTAGCGGGGACACGCAGTATTTT

d_gene: -
j_gene: TRBJ2-3
abundance: many
len: 13
v_gene: TRBV28
CDR3aa: CASSLYWYDTQYF
CDR3nt: TGTGCCAGCAGTTTATATTGGTATGATACGCAGTATTTT

d_gene: TRBD2
j_gene: TRBJ2-3
abundance: -
len: 15
v_gene: TRBV12-3/TRBV12-4
CDR3aa: CASSFGRGGADTQYF
CDR3nt: TGTGCCAGCAGTTTTGGGCGGGGGGGGGCAGATACGCAGTATTTT

d_gene: -
j_gene: TRBJ1-4
abundance: -
len: 15
v_gene: TRBV7-2
CDR3aa: CASSLFPATNEKLFF
CDR3nt: TGTGCCAGCAGCTTATTCCCCGCAACTAATGAAAAACTGTTTTTT

d_gene: -
j_gene: TRBJ2-3
abundance: -
len: 15
v_gene: TRBV19
CDR3aa: CATSQSGPSTDTQYF
CDR3nt: TGTGCCACCTCCCAATCAGGACCAAGTACAGATACGCAGTATTTT

d_gene: -
j_gene: TRBJ1-6
abundance: few
len: 15
v_gene: TRBV20-1
CDR3aa: CSASRGLINNSPLHF
CDR3nt: TGCAGTGCTAGTCGGGGGCTAATAAATAATTCACCCCTCCACTTT

d_gene: TRBD1
j_gene: TRBJ1-5
abundance: -
len: 18
v_gene: TRBV27
CDR3aa: CASRRLDQGGYSNQPQHF
CDR3nt: TGTGCCAGCAGGCGGCTCGACCAGGGGGGATATAGCAATCAGCCCCAGCATTTT

d_gene: -
j_gene: TRBJ2-2
abundance: -
len: 14
v_gene: TRBV27
CDR3aa: CASSLGATAGELFF
CDR3nt: TGTGCCAGCAGTTTGGGGGCGACCGCCGGGGAGCTGTTTTTT

d_gene: -
j_gene: TRBJ1-2
abundance: few
len: 14
v_gene: TRBV20-1
CDR3aa: CSASGRGRRDGYTF
CDR3nt: TGCAGTGCTAGTGGCCGGGGGCGTAGGGATGGCTACACCTTC

d_gene: -
j_gene: TRBJ1-1
abundance: many
len: 15
v_gene: TRBV11-1
CDR3aa: CASSLGGTGNTEAFF
CDR3nt: TGTGCCAGCAGCTTGGGGGGAACTGGGAACACTGAAGCTTTCTTT